These 32 T cell receptor beta chains came from one sample sequenced in a study of immune cell composition in non-small cell lung cancer. Normal lung sampling was at least 3 cm from the tumour, as distant as possible. Clones were sequenced by immunoSEQ multiplex PCR, and TCRdb holds only the in-frame ones, with some missing. The sample has roughly 16,000 clones, about 80% seen once. Separately, the same data were catalogued under a study of CD4 T cells in lung cancer.

Sequenced material: non-adjacent lung tissue. These receptors all come from a human donor with non-small cell lung cancer.

The rearrangement uses TRBV27 and TRBJ2-6; TRBD2 matches 9 bases. This CDR3 contains 17 residues. The trim removed 5 bases at V and 0 bases at J, leaving 5 bases unmatched. The germline gives CDR1 MNHEY, CDR2 SMNVEV (reference sequence). As DNA, the CDR3 is TGTGCCAGCAGTAAGCCTAGCGGGACCTCTGGGGCCAACGTCCTGACTTTC. Its protein product is CASSKPSGTSGANVLTF.

The rearrangement links TRBV4-2 to TRBJ2-1; D remains ambiguous. V was pared by 1 base and J by 7 bases, with 2 bases between. The CDR3 has 11 residues. Germline V gene data show CDR1 as LGHNA and CDR2 as YNFKEQ. The CDR3, as DNA: TGTGCCAGCAGCCAAGGAAATGAGCAGTTCTTC. The encoded protein is CASSQGNEQFF.

This clone was seen once. This sequence joins TRBV7-8 and TRBJ1-4; tentative D call: TRBD1 (6 bases). Germline assignment: CDR1 SGHVS and CDR2 FQNEAQ. The CDR3 is 14 residues long. V was clipped by 5 bases and J by 7 bases, with 14 bases between them. The CDR3 loop is CASSIRGFGEKLFF. CDR3 sequence (DNA): TGTGCCAGCAGCATCAGGGGATTCGGTGAAAAACTGTTTTTT.

The rearrangement uses TRBV6-5 and TRBJ1-1; D is unclear. The V gene lost 2 bases and the J gene lost 5 bases, with 9 bases spanning the gap. The CDR3 covers 13 residues. Germline assignment: CDR1 MNHEY and CDR2 SVGAGI. The CDR3 bases are TGTGCCAGCAGTTACCCGACCGTAACTGAAGCTTTCTTT. As protein: CASSYPTVTEAFF.

J is TRBJ2-7 and V is TRBV5-6; D is unclear. The CDR3 is made up of 14 amino acids. The V and J ends lost 2 bases and 0 bases respectively, with 9 bases between them. Germline lookup yields CDR1 SGHDT and CDR2 YYEEEE. The CDR3 loop reads CASSFTRRSYEQYF. CDR3 DNA sequence: TGTGCCAGCAGCTTTACTCGGCGCTCCTACGAGCAGTACTTC.

This chain uses TRBV7-9 with TRBJ2-3, with a possible D match to TRBD1 (6 bases). The CDR3 is 16 residues long. Germline V gives CDR1 SEHNR, CDR2 FQNEAQ (reference sequence). The V gene lost 5 bases and the J gene lost 4 bases, with 19 bases spanning the gap. For the CDR3, the DNA is TGTGCCAGCAGCCAAAATACAGGGTCCCTCGCAGATACGCAGTATTTT. This encodes CASSQNTGSLADTQYF.

This clone was counted a single time. The chain carries TRBV9 and TRBJ2-1; D gene ambiguous. From germline, CDR1 is SGDLS and CDR2 YYNGEE. Trimming removed 0 bases from V and 9 bases from J, with 7 bases in between. This CDR3 has 12 amino acids. CDR3: CASSVGRSEQFF. DNA for the CDR3: TGTGCCAGCAGCGTAGGTCGGAGTGAGCAGTTCTTC.

This chain joins TRBV28 and TRBJ1-2; 7 nucleotides match TRBD1. Losses at the gene ends were 6 bases for V and 8 bases for J; bases not matched to a gene: 12. Germline lookup yields CDR1 MDHEN and CDR2 SYDVKM. CDR3 length: 14 amino acids. Here the CDR3 reads CASSTGTAFQGYTF. The DNA for the CDR3 is TGTGCCAGCAGCACAGGGACAGCCTTCCAAGGCTACACCTTC.

In this sample, this clone turned up a few times. The chain joins TRBV27 to TRBJ2-3; the D is unclear. The V gene's germline CDR1 is MNHEY and CDR2 SMNVEV (reference sequence). Deletions cut 3 bases from V and 4 bases from J, with 8 bases between. The CDR3 contains 13 residues. CDR3 in amino acids: CASSFSLSDTQYF. The CDR3 nucleotides are TGTGCCAGCAGTTTTAGTCTTTCAGATACGCAGTATTTT.

This clone came up a few times. The chain recombines TRBV5-5 with TRBJ1-2; tentative D call: TRBD1 (5 bases). The germline V gene has CDR1 SGHKS and CDR2 YYEKEE (reference sequence). The CDR3 consists of 13 residues. The V end was cut by 0 bases, the J end by 8 bases, with 11 bases between. CDR3 in amino acids: CASSLGSGFGYTF. DNA of the CDR3: TGTGCCAGCAGCTTGGGATCAGGGTTCGGCTACACCTTC.

The rearrangement uses TRBV6-1 and TRBJ1-5; maybe TRBD1 (5 bases). In germline, CDR1 is MNHNS, CDR2 SASEGT. The V end lost 6 bases, the J end lost 2 bases, and 14 bases lay between the germline ends. The CDR3 runs to 15 residues. Written as DNA, the CDR3 is TGTGCCAGCAGGGGGCTGGTTCGGGGCAATCAGCCCCAGCATTTT. Translation: CASRGLVRGNQPQHF.

The chain employs TRBV28 and TRBJ2-2, with D perhaps matching TRBD1 (7 bases). Germline assignment: CDR1 MDHEN and CDR2 SYDVKM. Trimming took off 5 bases at V and 5 bases at J, with 18 bases between the two ends. This CDR3 spans 16 amino acids. CDR3: CASSGGTAPRTGELFF. The CDR3 nucleotides are TGTGCCAGCAGTGGCGGGACAGCGCCCAGAACCGGGGAGCTGTTTTTT.

The rearrangement uses TRBV28 and TRBJ2-2; no reliable D call. CDR1 and CDR2 (germline): MDHEN, SYDVKM. V lost 7 bases and J lost 3, with 9 bases in between. The CDR3 covers 13 residues. The CDR3 sequence: CASTRVDTGELFF. CDR3 nucleotide sequence: TGTGCCAGCACCCGTGTTGACACCGGGGAGCTGTTTTTT.

As DNA, the CDR3 is TGCGCCAGCAGCCAACCCGAGGCTAGCGGGGGGGCGGGAACCGGGGAGCTGTTTTTT. Translating gives CASSQPEASGGAGTGELFF. The V and J genes are TRBV4-1 and TRBJ2-2; 12 positions match TRBD2. Germline CDR1 reads MGHRA; CDR2 reads YSYEKL. The V gene end was trimmed by 2 bases and the J gene end by 5 bases; junction bases not matched to a gene: 12. The CDR3 is 19 residues long.

The chain joins TRBV5-1 to TRBJ2-2, with a tentative D call TRBD2 (6 bases). Deletions cut 4 bases from V and 6 bases from J, with 10 bases between. Germline V gene data show CDR1 as SGHRS and CDR2 as YFSETQ. This CDR3 has 13 residues. Written as DNA, the CDR3 is TGCGCCAGCAGCGAGGACTATTCCGGGGAGCTGTTTTTT. This sequence encodes CASSEDYSGELFF.

V usage is TRBV9 and J usage is TRBJ2-1, with TRBD1 matching 9 bases. The CDR3 has 14 amino acids. The V gene end was trimmed by 0 bases and the J gene end by 8 bases; junction bases not matched to a gene: 3. Germline CDR1 reads SGDLS; CDR2 reads YYNGEE. In DNA, the CDR3 is TGTGCCAGCAGCGTAGTGGGACAGGGCTATGAGCAGTTCTTC. Its protein is CASSVVGQGYEQFF.

This clone was observed once. J is TRBJ2-7 and V is TRBV27, with TRBD2 identical over 13 bases. This CDR3 comprises 16 residues. Germline V gene sequence: CDR1 MNHEY, CDR2 SMNVEV (reference sequence). Losses at the gene ends were 7 bases for V and 3 bases for J; bases not matched to a gene: 9. The CDR3 region is CASIKTSGGQGYEQYF. Written as DNA, the CDR3 is TGTGCCAGCATAAAGACTAGCGGGGGGCAGGGCTACGAGCAGTACTTC.

This chain connects TRBV7-8 to TRBJ1-6; 7 nucleotides agree with TRBD1. CDR3 length: 17 residues. Unmatched junction bases numbered 14, after V lost 4 bases and J lost 8 bases. Germline CDR1 is SGHVS and CDR2 is FQNEAQ. Here the CDR3 reads CASSSGSTGYNHSPLHF. The CDR3 DNA reads TGTGCCAGCAGCTCAGGTTCGACAGGGTATAATCATTCACCCCTCCACTTT.

This rearrangement joins TRBV2 to TRBJ2-1; D may be TRBD1 (6 bases). Deletions cut 6 bases from V and 0 bases from J, with 9 bases between. Looked up from germline, CDR1 is SNHLY and CDR2 is FYNNEI. This CDR3 spans 14 amino acids. This chain's CDR3 is CASSRDTSYNEQFF. The CDR3 DNA reads TGTGCCAGCAGCCGGGACACCTCCTACAATGAGCAGTTCTTC.

This chain joins TRBV7-9 and TRBJ1-4; 9 nucleotides match TRBD1. This CDR3 region has 18 residues. Germline trimming cut 3 bases from V and 7 bases from J; bases unmatched to any gene: 15. Germline loops: CDR1 SEHNR, CDR2 FQNEAQ (reference sequence). The CDR3 nucleotides read TGTGCCAGCAGCTTCATACCGGGACAGGGCGTGGGGATTGAAAAACTGTTTTTT. Its translation: CASSFIPGQGVGIEKLFF.

This chain joins TRBV27 and TRBJ2-1; 8 bases are shared with TRBD1. The CDR3 is made up of 15 amino acids. V lost 7 bases, J lost 8 bases, and 13 bases stayed unmatched. The germline V gene has CDR1 MNHEY and CDR2 SMNVEV (reference sequence). Written as DNA, the CDR3 is TGTGCCAGCAATAGGGGGGACAGGTTGTCCCATGAGCAGTTCTTC. Translated, it gives CASNRGDRLSHEQFF.

V usage is TRBV9 and J usage is TRBJ1-1; 12 bases match TRBD1. V was pared by 5 bases and J by 1 base, with 3 bases of the junction left unmatched. CDR1 SGDLS and CDR2 YYNGEE come from the germline V gene. The CDR3 spans 15 residues. Here the CDR3 reads CASSQGQGANTEAFF. In nucleotides, the CDR3 is TGTGCCAGCAGTCAGGGACAGGGGGCGAACACTGAAGCTTTCTTT.

The table lists this clone with a few counts. The chain uses TRBV6-6 and TRBJ1-2; D is perhaps TRBD1 (6 bases). The germline gives CDR1 MNHNY, CDR2 SVGAGI (reference sequence). V was trimmed by 5 bases and J by 6 bases, leaving 16 bases between them. CDR3 size: 14 residues. CDR3 sequence reads: CASSQNTGINGYTF. CDR3 coding DNA: TGTGCCAGCAGTCAGAATACAGGGATAAATGGCTACACCTTC.

This rearrangement joins TRBV6-1 to TRBJ2-1; D is perhaps TRBD1 or TRBD2 (6 bases each). Germline CDR1 reads MNHNS; CDR2 reads SASEGT. Trimming removed 1 base at V and 4 bases at J, with 11 bases between. The CDR3 extends over 15 amino acids. CDR3 bases: TGTGCCAGCAGTGAAGAGGGGGGCATTTACAATGAGCAGTTCTTC. Protein: CASSEEGGIYNEQFF.

This chain links TRBV5-1 with TRBJ2-5, with no clear D. The length of the CDR3 is 14 residues. From germline, CDR1 is SGHRS and CDR2 YFSETQ. The ends were cut back, 4 bases at V and 1 base at J, with 11 bases in the middle. The CDR3 loop reads CASSLLSGQETQYF. The CDR3 nucleotides are TGCGCCAGCAGCCTCCTCTCGGGCCAAGAGACCCAGTACTTC.

This clone was detected only once. The V call is TRBV6-4, the J call TRBJ2-2; TRBD2 agrees at 7 bases. This CDR3 spans 14 amino acids. CDR1 MRHNA and CDR2 SNTAGT come from the germline V gene. J lost 7 bases, V lost 6 bases, and 8 bases had no gene match. The CDR3 loop is CASSPTSFIGELFF. The CDR3 DNA reads as TGTGCCAGCAGCCCGACTAGCTTTATCGGGGAGCTGTTTTTT.

This clone has a handful of counts. The J gene is TRBJ2-2, the V gene TRBV4-1; TRBD2 agrees at 8 bases. V trimming: 4 bases; J trimming: 4 bases; junction bases outside the gene matches: 8. CDR3 length: 16 residues. The germline V gene has CDR1 MGHRA and CDR2 YSYEKL. CDR3 sequence: CASSPLAGTSTGELFF. The CDR3, as DNA: TGCGCCAGCAGCCCCCTAGCGGGTACTTCCACCGGGGAGCTGTTTTTT.

This clone came up a few times. This chain joins TRBV7-9 and TRBJ1-1; D is undetermined. Per the germline V gene, CDR1 is SEHNR and CDR2 is FQNEAQ (reference sequence). The germline V and J ends were trimmed by 3 bases and 8 bases, with 10 bases remaining between them. The CDR3 sequence is 12 residues long. Here the CDR3 reads CASSLSSREAFF. Here the CDR3 DNA reads TGTGCCAGCAGCTTGAGCAGCCGGGAAGCTTTCTTT.

The rearrangement links TRBV28 to TRBJ2-7; 8 nucleotides match TRBD2. Germline lookup yields CDR1 MDHEN and CDR2 SYDVKM. CDR3 size: 13 residues. Losses at the gene ends were 5 bases for V and 2 bases for J; bases not matched to a gene: 2. The CDR3 loop is CASSSGGTYEQYF. DNA of the CDR3: TGTGCCAGCAGTAGCGGGGGAACCTACGAGCAGTACTTC. Full variable domain (missing parts from reference TRBV28 and TRBJ2-7): DVKVTQSSRYLVKRTGEKVFLECVQDMDHENMFWYRQDPGLGLRLIYFSYDVKMKEKGDIPEGYSVSREKKERFSLILESASTNQTSMYLCASSSGGTYEQYFGPGTRLTVT.

The gene calls are TRBV28 and TRBJ1-5, with TRBD1 as a possible D gene (5 bases). Looked up from germline, CDR1 is MDHEN and CDR2 is SYDVKM. This CDR3 has 15 residues. V was shortened by 4 bases and J by 0 bases, with 10 bases between the two germline ends. CDR3 sequence (DNA): TGTGCCAGCAGTTGGGGCCTGGTTAGCAATCAGCCCCAGCATTTT. Translation: CASSWGLVSNQPQHF.

This chain links TRBV4-2 with TRBJ2-7, with a weak D call TRBD1 (7 bases). The germline V and J ends were trimmed by 4 bases and 4 bases, with 14 bases remaining between them. Germline lookup yields CDR1 LGHNA and CDR2 YNFKEQ. The CDR3 loop spans 14 amino acids. The CDR3 nucleotides read TGTGCCAGCAGCCGCGGGACAGAACAATACGAGCAGTACTTC. This translates into CASSRGTEQYEQYF.

The chain uses TRBV1 and TRBJ2-5; TRBD2, the table's D call, was not compared with the DNA. TRBV1 represents a pseudogene. This CDR3 is built from 14 residues. CDR3 protein: CTSSRDGGGETQYF. The CDR3 coding sequence is TGCACCAGCAGCCGAGATGGGGGGGGAGAAACCCAGTACTTC.